A single T cell receptor beta chain is shown here with its context. Which antigen it targets is not known. The record has no base qualities; no much larger clone is one base away. Patients with a history of autoimmune disease or receiving systemic immunosuppression were excluded from the trial. Peripheral blood for TCR sequencing was drawn from every dose cohort at baseline, at cycle 4 day 1 and at cycle 7 day 1. Samples came from an open-label, multicenter, first-in-human phase I dose-escalation trial of ivuxolimab. Adults with locally advanced or metastatic melanoma, renal cell carcinoma, hepatocellular carcinoma or head and neck squamous cell carcinoma were enrolled in the trial. CD4+ and CD8+ T cells were sorted separately from peripheral blood before TCR sequencing. The CDR3 runs 13 amino acids, cysteine and phenylalanine included. Only the CDR3 DNA stays, 39 bases, in frame from base 1. The germline V gene gives CDR1 as SGHTS and CDR2 as YDEGEE. Deletion took 4 bases off V and 0 bases off J, with a span of 8 bases between the germline ends.

The sample originates from a study of OX40 agonist ivuxolimab in advanced cancers. Regarding the research as a whole: Ivuxolimab was an agonistic, fully human IgG2 monoclonal antibody directed against OX40 (CD134), a costimulatory receptor. Intravenous ivuxolimab was administered to patients every 2 weeks at six dose levels: 0.01, 0.1, 0.3, 1.5, 3 and 10 mg/kg. Of the roughly 50 dose-escalation patients, hepatocellular carcinoma was present in roughly 19, melanoma in approximately 15, renal cell carcinoma in 9 and head and neck cancer in 9. The dose-escalation cohort was over 70% male with a mean age of about 54 years, ranging from roughly 20 to 80. Patients were allowed to have had prior anti-PD-1, anti-PD-L1 or anti-CTLA-4 therapy, and around 40% of the dose-escalation patients had previously received checkpoint inhibitors. Three dose-escalation patients achieved partial responses, one with hepatocellular carcinoma and two with cutaneous melanoma. The purpose of peripheral TCRbeta sequencing was to test whether ivuxolimab changed TCR sequence diversity and led to clonal T-cell expansion. The paper describes the monotherapy dose-escalation part (N of about 50 patients) of the phase I trial of ivuxolimab. Study-level results and caveats: Partial responders in the 0.1-3.0 mg/kg groups had among the lowest normalized peripheral clonal expansion, especially among CD8+ T cells. The antigen specificity of the clonally expanded peripheral T cells was not determined. At doses of 0.1 to 3.0 mg/kg, clonal expansion of both CD4+ and CD8+ T cells in blood was seen between baseline and week 6. Low levels of normalized T-cell clonal expansion were also shown by some nonresponding patients. After ivuxolimab, expanded clones were on average more numerous among CD8+ T cells than among CD4+ T cells.

To sequence the TCRbeta CDR3 region, genomic DNA was isolated from the sorted cells. The immunoSEQ Assay was used for sequencing of TCRbeta CDR3 regions. As stored in TCRdb, this immuneACCESS dataset retains in-frame rearrangements with V and J assigned. A fraction of the clones does not appear; measured against another copy, unresolved V genes explain less than half of the discrepancy, and the remainder lacks a known reason. The sample table contains about 71,000 clones; only one count was recorded for about 94% of them. Less than 20% of the sample is in the top ten clones. Sequences were derived from CD4+ or CD8+ T cells sorted from blood, sampled in a trial of the OX40 agonist ivuxolimab. The TCR was taken from an adult with an advanced solid tumor such as melanoma, head and neck, liver or kidney cancer. The chain is made from TRBV5-8 and TRBJ2-7; no confident D gene assignment can be made. The encoded CDR3 is CASSRTVSYEQYF. The DNA sequence is as follows: TGTGCCAGCAGCAGGACGGTCTCCTACGAGCAGTACTTC.